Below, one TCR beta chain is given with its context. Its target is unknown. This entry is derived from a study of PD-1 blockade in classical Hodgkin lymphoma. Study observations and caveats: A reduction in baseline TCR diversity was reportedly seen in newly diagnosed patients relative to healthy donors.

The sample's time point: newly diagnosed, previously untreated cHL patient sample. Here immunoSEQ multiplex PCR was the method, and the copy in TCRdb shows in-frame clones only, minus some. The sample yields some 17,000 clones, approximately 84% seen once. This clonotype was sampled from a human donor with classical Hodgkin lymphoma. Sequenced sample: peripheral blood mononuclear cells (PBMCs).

CDR3 coding DNA: TGCAGTGCGTCTGATTACTATGGCTACACCTTC. This translates into CSASDYYGYTF. The chain couples TRBV20-1 to TRBJ1-2; the D is unclear. V was trimmed by 6 bases and J by 3 bases, leaving 8 bases between them. This CDR3 is built from 11 residues. Germline values: CDR1 DFQATT, CDR2 SNEGSKA (reference sequence).